The T cell receptor beta chain described here comes from a study of T cell repertoires in ileal Crohn's disease. Germline lookup yields CDR1 LNHDA and CDR2 SQIVND (reference sequence). The CDR3 totals 13 residues. Trimming cost V 7 bases and J 10 bases; bases outside gene matches: 6. Measured with immunoSEQ multiplex PCR; TCRdb has only the in-frame clones, and not every one. The sample lists thousands of clones; 70% to 90% were seen once. The sequence derives from an adult with Crohn's disease. The V and J genes are TRBV19 and TRBJ2-1, with 11 positions matching TRBD1. The specimen sequenced was ileal tissue. The CDR3 coding sequence is TGTGCCAGTACCCCGGACAGGGGGCGGGAGCAGTTCTTC. Its translation is CASTPDRGREQFF.